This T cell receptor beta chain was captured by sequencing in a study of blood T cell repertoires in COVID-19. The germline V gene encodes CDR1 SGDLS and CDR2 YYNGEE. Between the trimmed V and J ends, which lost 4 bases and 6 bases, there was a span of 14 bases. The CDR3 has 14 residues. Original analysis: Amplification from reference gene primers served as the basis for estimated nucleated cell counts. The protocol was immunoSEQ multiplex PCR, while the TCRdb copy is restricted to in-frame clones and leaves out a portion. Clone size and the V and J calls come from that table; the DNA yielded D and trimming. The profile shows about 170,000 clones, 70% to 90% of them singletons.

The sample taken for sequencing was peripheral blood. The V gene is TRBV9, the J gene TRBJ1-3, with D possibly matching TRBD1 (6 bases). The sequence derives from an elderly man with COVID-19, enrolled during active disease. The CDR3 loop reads CASSPRTDTNTIYF. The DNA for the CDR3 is TGTGCCAGCAGCCCCCGGACAGATACAAACACCATATATTTT.